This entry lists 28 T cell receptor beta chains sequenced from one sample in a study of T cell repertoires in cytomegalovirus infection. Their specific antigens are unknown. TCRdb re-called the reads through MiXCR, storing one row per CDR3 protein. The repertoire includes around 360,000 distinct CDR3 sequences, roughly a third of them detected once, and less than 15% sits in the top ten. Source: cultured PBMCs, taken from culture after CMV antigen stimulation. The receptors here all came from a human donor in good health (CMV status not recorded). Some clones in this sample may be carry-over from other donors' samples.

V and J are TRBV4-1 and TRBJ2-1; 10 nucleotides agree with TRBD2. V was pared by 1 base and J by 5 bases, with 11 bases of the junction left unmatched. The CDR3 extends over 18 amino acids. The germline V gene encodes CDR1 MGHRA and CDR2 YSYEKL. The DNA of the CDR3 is TGCGCCAGCAGCCAAGGACTAGCGGGCAGCCCCGGGGACAATGAGCAGTTCTTC. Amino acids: CASSQGLAGSPGDNEQFF.

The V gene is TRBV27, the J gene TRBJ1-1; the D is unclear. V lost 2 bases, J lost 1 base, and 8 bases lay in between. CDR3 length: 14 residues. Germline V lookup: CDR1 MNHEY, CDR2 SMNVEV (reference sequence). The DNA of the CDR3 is TGTGCCAGCAGTTTAAAATCCCCGAACACTGAAGCTTTCTTT. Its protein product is CASSLKSPNTEAFF.

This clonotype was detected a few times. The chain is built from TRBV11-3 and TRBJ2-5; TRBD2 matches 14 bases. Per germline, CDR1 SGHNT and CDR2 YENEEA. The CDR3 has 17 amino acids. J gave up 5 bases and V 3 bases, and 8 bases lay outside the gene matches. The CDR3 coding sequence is TGTGCCAGCAGCTTCTCCGGGACTAGCGGGAGAATGGAGACCCAGTACTTC. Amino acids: CASSFSGTSGRMETQYF.

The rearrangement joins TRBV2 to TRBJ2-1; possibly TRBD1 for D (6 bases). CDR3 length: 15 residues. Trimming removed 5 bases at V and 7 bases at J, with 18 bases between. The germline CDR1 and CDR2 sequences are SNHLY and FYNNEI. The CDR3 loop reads CASSWDRARGNEQFF. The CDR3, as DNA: TGTGCCAGCAGTTGGGATCGGGCCAGGGGAAATGAGCAGTTCTTC.

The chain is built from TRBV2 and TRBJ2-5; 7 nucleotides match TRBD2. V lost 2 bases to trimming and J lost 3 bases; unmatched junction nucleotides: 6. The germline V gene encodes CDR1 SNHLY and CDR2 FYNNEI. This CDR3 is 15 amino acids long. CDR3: CASSESGSGEETQYF. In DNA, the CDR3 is TGTGCCAGCAGTGAAAGCGGCAGCGGGGAAGAGACCCAGTACTTC.

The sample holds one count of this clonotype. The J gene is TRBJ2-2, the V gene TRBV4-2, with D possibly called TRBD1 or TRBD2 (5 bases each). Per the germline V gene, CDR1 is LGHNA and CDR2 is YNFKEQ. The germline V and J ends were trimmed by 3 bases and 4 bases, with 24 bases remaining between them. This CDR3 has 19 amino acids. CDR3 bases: TGTGCCAGCAGCCATGCCTTGGGACCGTTAACAGTAGTCACCGGGGAGCTGTTTTTT. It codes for CASSHALGPLTVVTGELFF.

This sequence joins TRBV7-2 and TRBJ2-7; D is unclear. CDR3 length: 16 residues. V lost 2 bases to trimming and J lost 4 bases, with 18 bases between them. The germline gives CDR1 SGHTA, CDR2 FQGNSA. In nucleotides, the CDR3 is TGTGCCAGCAGCTTAATGACTTCCTCCCGAAAATACGAGCAGTACTTC. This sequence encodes CASSLMTSSRKYEQYF.

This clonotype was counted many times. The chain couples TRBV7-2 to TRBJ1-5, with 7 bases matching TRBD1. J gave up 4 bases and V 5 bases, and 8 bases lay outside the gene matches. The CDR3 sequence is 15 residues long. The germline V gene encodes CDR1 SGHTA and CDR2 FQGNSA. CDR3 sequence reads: CASSQSGQPNQPQHF. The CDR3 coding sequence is TGTGCCAGCAGCCAATCGGGACAGCCTAATCAGCCCCAGCATTTT. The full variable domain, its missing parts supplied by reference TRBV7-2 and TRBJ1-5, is GAGVSQSPSNKVTEKGKDVELRCDPISGHTALYWYRQSLGQGLEFLIYFQGNSAPDKSGLPSDRFSAERTGGSVSTLTIQRTQQEDSAVYLCASSQSGQPNQPQHFGDGTRLSIL.

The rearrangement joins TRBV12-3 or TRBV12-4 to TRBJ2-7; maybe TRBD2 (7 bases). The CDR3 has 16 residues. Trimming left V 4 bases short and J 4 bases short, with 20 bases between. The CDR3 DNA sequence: TGTGCCAGCAGTTCCGATCCGTTGCGGGGGCATTACGAGCAGTACTTC. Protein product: CASSSDPLRGHYEQYF.

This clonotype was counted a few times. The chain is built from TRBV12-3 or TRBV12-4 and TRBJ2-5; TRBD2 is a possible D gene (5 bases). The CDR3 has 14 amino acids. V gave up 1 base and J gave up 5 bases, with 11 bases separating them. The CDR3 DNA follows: TGTGCCAGCAGTTTAGAAGGGAGCTACGAGACCCAGTACTTC. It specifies CASSLEGSYETQYF.

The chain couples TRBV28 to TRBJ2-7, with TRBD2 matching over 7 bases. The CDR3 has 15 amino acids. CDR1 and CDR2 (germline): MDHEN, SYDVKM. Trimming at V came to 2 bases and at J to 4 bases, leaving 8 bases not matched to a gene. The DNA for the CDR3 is TGTGCCAGCAGTTTAACGCTGGGACTACATTACGAGCAGTACTTC. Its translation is CASSLTLGLHYEQYF.

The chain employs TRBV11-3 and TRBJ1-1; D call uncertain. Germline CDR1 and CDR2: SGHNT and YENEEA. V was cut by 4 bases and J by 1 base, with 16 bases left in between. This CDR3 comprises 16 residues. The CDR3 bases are TGTGCCAGCAGCTCACCTCGAATTAGGGAGAACACTGAAGCTTTCTTT. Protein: CASSSPRIRENTEAFF.

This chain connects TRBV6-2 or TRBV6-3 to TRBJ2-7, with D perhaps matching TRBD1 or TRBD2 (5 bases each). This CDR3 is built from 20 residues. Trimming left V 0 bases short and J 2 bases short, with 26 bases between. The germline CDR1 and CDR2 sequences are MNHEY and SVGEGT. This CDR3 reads CASSYSLVRGPKARTYEQYV. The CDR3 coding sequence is TGTGCCAGCAGTTACTCTCTGGTTCGGGGACCCAAGGCGAGAACCTACGAGCAGTACGTC.

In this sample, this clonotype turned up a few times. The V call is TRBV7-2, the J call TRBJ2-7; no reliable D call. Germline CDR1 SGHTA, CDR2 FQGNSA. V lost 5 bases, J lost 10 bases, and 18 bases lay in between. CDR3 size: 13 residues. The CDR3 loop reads CASSQALWSHQYV. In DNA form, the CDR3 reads TGTGCCAGCAGCCAGGCACTTTGGAGCCACCAGTACGTC.

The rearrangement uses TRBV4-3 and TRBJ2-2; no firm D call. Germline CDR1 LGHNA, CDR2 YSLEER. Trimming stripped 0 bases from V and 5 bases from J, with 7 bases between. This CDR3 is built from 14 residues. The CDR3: CASSQDRVTGELFF. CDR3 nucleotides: TGCGCCAGCAGCCAAGATCGGGTTACCGGGGAGCTGTTTTTT.

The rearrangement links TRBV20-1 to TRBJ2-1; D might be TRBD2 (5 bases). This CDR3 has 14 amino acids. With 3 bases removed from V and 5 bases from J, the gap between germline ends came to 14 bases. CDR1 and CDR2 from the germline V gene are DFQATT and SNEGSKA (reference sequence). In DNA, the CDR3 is TGCAGTGCTAGGTTAGAGACTATCCACAATGAGCAGTTCTTC. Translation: CSARLETIHNEQFF.

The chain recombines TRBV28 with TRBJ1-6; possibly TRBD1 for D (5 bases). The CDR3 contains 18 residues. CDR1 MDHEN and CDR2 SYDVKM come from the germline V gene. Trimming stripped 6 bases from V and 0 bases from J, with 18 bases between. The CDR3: CASRPSLKGSSYNSPLHF. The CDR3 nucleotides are TGTGCCAGCAGACCCAGTCTAAAGGGGAGCTCCTATAATTCACCCCTCCACTTT.

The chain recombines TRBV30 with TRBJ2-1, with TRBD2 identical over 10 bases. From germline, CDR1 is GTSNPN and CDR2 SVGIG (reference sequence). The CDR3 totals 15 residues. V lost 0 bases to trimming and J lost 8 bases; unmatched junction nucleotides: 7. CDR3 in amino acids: CAWSVQLAGIDEQFF. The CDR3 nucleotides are TGTGCCTGGAGTGTACAACTAGCGGGAATCGATGAGCAGTTCTTC.

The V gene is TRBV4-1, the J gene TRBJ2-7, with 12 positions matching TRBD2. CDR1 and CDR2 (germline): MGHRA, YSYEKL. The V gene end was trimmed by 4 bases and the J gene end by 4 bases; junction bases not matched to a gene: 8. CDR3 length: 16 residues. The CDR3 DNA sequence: TGCGCCAGCAGCCGCTCCCCGGGACTAGCGGGTTACGAGCAGTACTTC. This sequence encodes CASSRSPGLAGYEQYF.

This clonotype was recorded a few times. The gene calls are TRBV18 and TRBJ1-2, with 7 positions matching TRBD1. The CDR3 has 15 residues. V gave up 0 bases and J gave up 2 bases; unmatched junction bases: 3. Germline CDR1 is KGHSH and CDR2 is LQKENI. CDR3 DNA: TGTGCCAGCTCACCACCGGGACAGAAAAACTATGGCTACACCTTC. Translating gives CASSPPGQKNYGYTF. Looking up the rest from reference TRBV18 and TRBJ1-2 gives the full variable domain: NAGVMQNPRHLVRRRGQEARLRCSPMKGHSHVYWYRQLPEEGLKFMVYLQKENIIDESGMPKERFSAEFPKEGPSILRIQQVVRGDSAAYFCASSPPGQKNYGYTFGSGTRLTVV.

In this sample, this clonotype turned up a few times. CDR3 residues: CASSLDPDPVYEQYF. CDR3 nucleotide sequence: TGTGCCAGCAGCTTAGATCCCGATCCTGTATACGAGCAGTACTTC. V gene TRBV7-2 combines with J gene TRBJ2-7; D gene ambiguous. The germline V gene encodes CDR1 SGHTA and CDR2 FQGNSA. The V gene lost 1 base and the J gene lost 4 bases, with 14 bases spanning the gap. This CDR3 has 15 amino acids.

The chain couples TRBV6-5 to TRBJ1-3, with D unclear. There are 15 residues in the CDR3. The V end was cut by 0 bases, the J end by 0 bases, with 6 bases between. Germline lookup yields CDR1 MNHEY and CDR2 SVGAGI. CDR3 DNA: TGTGCCAGCAGTTACTCGGCGGTCTCTGGAAACACCATATATTTT. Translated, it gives CASSYSAVSGNTIYF.

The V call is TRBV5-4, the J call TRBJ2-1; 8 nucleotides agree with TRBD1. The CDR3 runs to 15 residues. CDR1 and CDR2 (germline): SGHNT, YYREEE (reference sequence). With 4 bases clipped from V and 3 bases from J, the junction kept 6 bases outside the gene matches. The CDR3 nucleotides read TGTGCCAGCAGCGGGGGACAGGTAAGCTACAATGAGCAGTTCTTC. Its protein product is CASSGGQVSYNEQFF.

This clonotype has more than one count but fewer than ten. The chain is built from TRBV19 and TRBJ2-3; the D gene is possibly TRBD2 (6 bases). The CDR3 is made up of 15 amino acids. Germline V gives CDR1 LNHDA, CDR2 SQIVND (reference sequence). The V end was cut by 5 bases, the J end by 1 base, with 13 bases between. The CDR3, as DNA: TGTGCCAGTAGTGATAGCGGAGGAGGCACAGATACGCAGTATTTT. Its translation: CASSDSGGGTDTQYF. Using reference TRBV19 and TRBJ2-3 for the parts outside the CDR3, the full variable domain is DGGITQSPKYLFRKEGQNVTLSCEQNLNHDAMYWYRQDPGQGLRLIYYSQIVNDFQKGDIAEGYSVSREKKESFPLTVTSAQKNPTAFYLCASSDSGGGTDTQYFGPGTRLTVL.

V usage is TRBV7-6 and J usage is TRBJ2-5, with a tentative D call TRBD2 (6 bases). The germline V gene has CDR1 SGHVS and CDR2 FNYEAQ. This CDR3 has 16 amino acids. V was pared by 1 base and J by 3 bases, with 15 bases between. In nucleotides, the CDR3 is TGTGCCAGCAGCTTAGACAGGACGTCGGGGGAAGAGACCCAGTACTTC. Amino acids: CASSLDRTSGEETQYF.

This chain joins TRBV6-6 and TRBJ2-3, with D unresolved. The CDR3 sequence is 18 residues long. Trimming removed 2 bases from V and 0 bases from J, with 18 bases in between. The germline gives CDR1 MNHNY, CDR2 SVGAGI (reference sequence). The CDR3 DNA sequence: TGTGCCAGCAGTTACAGTGTTTCCCCGGCCTCTAGCACAGATACGCAGTATTTT. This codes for CASSYSVSPASSTDTQYF.

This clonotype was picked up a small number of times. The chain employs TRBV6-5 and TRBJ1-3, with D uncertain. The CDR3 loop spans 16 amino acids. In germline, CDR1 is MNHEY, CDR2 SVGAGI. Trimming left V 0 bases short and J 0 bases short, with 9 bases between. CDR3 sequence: CASSYSPPVSGNTIYF. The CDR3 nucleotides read TGTGCCAGCAGTTACTCTCCTCCCGTCTCTGGAAACACCATATATTTT.

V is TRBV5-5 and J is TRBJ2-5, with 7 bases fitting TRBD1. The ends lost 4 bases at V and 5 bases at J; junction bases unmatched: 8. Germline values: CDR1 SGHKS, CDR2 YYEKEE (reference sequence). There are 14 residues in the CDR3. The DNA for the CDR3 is TGTGCCAGCAGCCGAGGGGGCTTGGGGGAGACCCAGTACTTC. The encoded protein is CASSRGGLGETQYF.